This TCR beta chain was identified in a study of blood T cell repertoires in COVID-19. Study as a whole: Collection of acute and convalescent COVID-19 samples took place in the United States, Italy and Spain.

The CDR3 runs 11 residues. CDR1 and CDR2 (germline): SGHNT, YYREEE (reference sequence). A word on this clone: A junction end diverges from the germline sequence, so it may reflect a read error.

How the authors handled the data: From reference gene primer amplification, estimates of nucleated cell counts were derived. The table came from immunoSEQ multiplex PCR; TCRdb's copy has only in-frame clones and leaves some out. V, J and clone size reflect that table, while D and trimming were determined from the DNA. The table lists about 220,000 clones, around 85% of them singletons. The rearrangement uses TRBV5-4 and TRBJ1-1; TRBD1 might be the D (5 bases). The source is a human donor in a cohort sampled during active COVID-19. What was sequenced was peripheral blood. The CDR3 reads CRTGQNTEAFF. The CDR3 coding sequence is TGCCGCACAGGACAGAACACTGAAGCTTTCTTT.